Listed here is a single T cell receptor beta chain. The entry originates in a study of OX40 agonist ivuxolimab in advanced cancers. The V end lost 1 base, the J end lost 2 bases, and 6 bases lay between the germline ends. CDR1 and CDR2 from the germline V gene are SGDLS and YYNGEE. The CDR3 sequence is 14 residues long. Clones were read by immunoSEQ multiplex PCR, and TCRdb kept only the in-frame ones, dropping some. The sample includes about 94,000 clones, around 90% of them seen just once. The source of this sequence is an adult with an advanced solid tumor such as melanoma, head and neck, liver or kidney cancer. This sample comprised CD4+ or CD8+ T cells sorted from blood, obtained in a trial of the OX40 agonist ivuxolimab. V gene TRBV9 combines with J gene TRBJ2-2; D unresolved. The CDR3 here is CASSVQVNTGELFF. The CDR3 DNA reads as TGTGCCAGCAGCGTACAGGTTAACACCGGGGAGCTGTTTTTT.